These T cell receptor beta chains were read from a single sample in a study of beta chain features in type 1 diabetes. TCRdb's table, derived via immunoSEQ multiplex PCR, lists solely in-frame clones and lacks some. The sample has about 22,000 clones; under 60% are singletons. Sequenced input: stem cell memory CD4+ T cells from blood. The receptors derive from a young man with type 1 diabetes. Both conserved end residues are part of each CDR3. Each record gives: J gene, clone size, V gene, D gene, CDR3 protein, CDR3 DNA. A D gene is named only where the DNA matches it firmly. Size values are once, few and many counts, or a class for expanded clones, and some rows have none.

TRBJ2-6 . TRBV27 . CASSSSGANVLTF TGTGCCAGCAGTTCGTCTGGGGCCAACGTCCTGACTTTC
TRBJ2-2 few TRBV10-3 . CAISESSGRNGELFF TGTGCCATCAGTGAGTCGTCAGGGCGGAACGGGGAGCTGTTTTTT
TRBJ2-2 . TRBV2 . CASSRLSTGELFF TGTGCCAGCAGCCGACTTAGCACCGGGGAGCTGTTTTTT
TRBJ2-1 once TRBV5-6 TRBD2 CASSLDGRGDNEQFF TGTGCCAGCAGCTTGGACGGGAGGGGGGACAATGAGCAGTTCTTC
TRBJ1-4 . TRBV7-2 . CASSLAVYDEKLFF TGTGCCAGCAGCTTGGCGGTGTACGATGAAAAACTGTTTTTT
TRBJ2-3 . TRBV6-6 . CASSYDRADTQYF TGTGCCAGCAGTTACGACAGAGCAGATACGCAGTATTTT
TRBJ1-1 few TRBV5-4 . CASSLYLRENTEAFF TGTGCCAGCAGCTTGTACCTCAGGGAGAACACTGAAGCTTTCTTT
TRBJ1-2 . TRBV7-9 TRBD1 CASSSWTGGAGGNGYTF TGTGCCAGCAGCTCGTGGACAGGGGGCGCAGGGGGAAATGGCTACACCTTC
TRBJ1-1 few TRBV7-2 . CASSPFDREAFF TGTGCCAGCAGCCCGTTCGATCGGGAAGCTTTCTTT
TRBJ2-7 . TRBV27 . CASSLGTRYEQYF TGTGCCAGCAGTTTAGGGACACGATACGAGCAGTACTTC
TRBJ2-1 few TRBV5-4 TRBD2 CASSPAGLAGGADEQFF TGTGCCAGCAGCCCCGCTGGCTTAGCGGGGGGCGCCGATGAGCAGTTCTTC
TRBJ2-1 . TRBV2 . CASFAQDSHNEQFF TGTGCCAGTTTTGCCCAGGACAGCCACAATGAGCAGTTCTTC
TRBJ2-7 . TRBV18 . CASSPPGLPNEQYF TGTGCCAGCTCACCACCCGGACTTCCAAACGAGCAGTACTTC
TRBJ2-5 . TRBV15 . CATRGGEETQYF TGTGCCACCAGAGGCGGGGAAGAGACCCAGTACTTC
TRBJ2-2 . TRBV19 . CASSLRRTGELFF TGTGCCAGTAGTCTTAGGAGAACCGGGGAGCTGTTTTTT
TRBJ2-7 few TRBV7-2 . CASSLNSGVPSYEQYF TGTGCCAGCAGCTTGAATTCAGGGGTCCCCTCTTACGAGCAGTACTTC
TRBJ2-2 few TRBV19 TRBD2 CASSDELAGGPPGELFF TGTGCCAGTAGTGACGAGCTAGCGGGAGGGCCACCCGGGGAGCTGTTTTTT
TRBJ2-5 . TRBV29-1 TRBD2 CTASGAEETQYF TGCACCGCTAGCGGGGCTGAAGAGACCCAGTACTTC
TRBJ1-6 . TRBV5-1 TRBD1 CASSFGGGAEESPLHF TGCGCCAGCAGCTTTGGAGGGGGCGCGGAAGAATCACCCCTCCACTTT
TRBJ2-7 few TRBV10-3 TRBD2 CAISGTTGTEAGEQYF TGTGCCATCAGTGGGACCACCGGGACGGAAGCGGGAGAGCAGTACTTC